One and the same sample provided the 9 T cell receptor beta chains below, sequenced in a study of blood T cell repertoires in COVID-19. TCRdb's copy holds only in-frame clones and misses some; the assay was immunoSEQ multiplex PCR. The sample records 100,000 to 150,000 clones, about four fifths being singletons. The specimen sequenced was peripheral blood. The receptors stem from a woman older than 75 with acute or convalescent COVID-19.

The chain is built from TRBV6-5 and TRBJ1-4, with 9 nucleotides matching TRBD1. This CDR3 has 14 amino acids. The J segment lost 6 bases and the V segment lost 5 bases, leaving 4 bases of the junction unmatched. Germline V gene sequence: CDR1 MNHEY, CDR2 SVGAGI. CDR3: CASSTDRGDEKLFF. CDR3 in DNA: TGTGCCAGCAGTACGGACAGGGGAGATGAAAAACTGTTTTTT.

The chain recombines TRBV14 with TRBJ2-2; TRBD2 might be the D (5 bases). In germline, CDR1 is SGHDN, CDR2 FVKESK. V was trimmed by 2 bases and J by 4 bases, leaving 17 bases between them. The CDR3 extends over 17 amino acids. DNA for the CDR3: TGTGCCAGCAGCCAAAGGAGGTGGGCAGACGGCACCGGGGAGCTGTTTTTT. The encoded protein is CASSQRRWADGTGELFF.

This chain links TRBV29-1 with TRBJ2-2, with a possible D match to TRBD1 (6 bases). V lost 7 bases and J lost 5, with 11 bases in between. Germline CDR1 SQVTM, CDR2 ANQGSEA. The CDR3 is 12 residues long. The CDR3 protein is CSASRGTGELFF. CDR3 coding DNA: TGCAGCGCCAGCAGGGGTACCGGGGAGCTGTTTTTT.

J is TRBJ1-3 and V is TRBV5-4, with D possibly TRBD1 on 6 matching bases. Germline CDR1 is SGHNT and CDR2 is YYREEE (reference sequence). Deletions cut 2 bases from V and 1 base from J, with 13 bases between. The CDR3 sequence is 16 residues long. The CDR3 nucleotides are TGTGCCAGCAGCTTATGGGGGCTGAGATCTGGAAACACCATATATTTT. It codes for CASSLWGLRSGNTIYF.

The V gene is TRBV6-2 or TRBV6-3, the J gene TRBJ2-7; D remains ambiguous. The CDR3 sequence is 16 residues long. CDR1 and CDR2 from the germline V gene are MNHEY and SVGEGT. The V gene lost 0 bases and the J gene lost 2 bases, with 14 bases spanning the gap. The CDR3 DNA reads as TGTGCCAGCAGTTACTCGAAGGCAGGCAACCCCTACGAGCAGTACTTC. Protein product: CASSYSKAGNPYEQYF.

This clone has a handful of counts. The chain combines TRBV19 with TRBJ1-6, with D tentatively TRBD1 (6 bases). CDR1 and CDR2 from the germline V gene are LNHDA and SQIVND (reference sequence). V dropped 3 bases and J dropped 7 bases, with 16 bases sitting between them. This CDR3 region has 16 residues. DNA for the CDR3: TGTGCCAGTAGTATGGAGACAGGCAATCGCAATTCACCCCTCCACTTT. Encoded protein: CASSMETGNRNSPLHF.

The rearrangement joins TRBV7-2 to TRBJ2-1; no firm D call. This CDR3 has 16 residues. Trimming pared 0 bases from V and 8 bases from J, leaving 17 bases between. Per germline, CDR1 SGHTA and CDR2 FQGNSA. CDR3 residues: CASSLAPPPGSYEQFF. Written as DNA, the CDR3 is TGTGCCAGCAGCTTAGCGCCGCCCCCTGGTAGCTATGAGCAGTTCTTC.

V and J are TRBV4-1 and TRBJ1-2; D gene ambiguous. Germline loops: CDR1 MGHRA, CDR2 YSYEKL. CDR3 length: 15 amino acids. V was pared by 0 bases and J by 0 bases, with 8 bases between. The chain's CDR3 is CASSQDVLPNYGYTF. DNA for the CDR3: TGCGCCAGCAGCCAAGACGTCCTCCCTAACTATGGCTACACCTTC.

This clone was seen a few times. The CDR3 DNA follows: TGTGCCAGCAGTCCGACAGGGGCCCCCTACGAGCAGTACTTC. It specifies CASSPTGAPYEQYF. V usage is TRBV6-5 and J usage is TRBJ2-7, with 8 nucleotides matching TRBD1. The CDR3 is 14 amino acids. Germline V gives CDR1 MNHEY, CDR2 SVGAGI. V lost 5 bases to trimming and J lost 2 bases; unmatched junction nucleotides: 5.